This T cell receptor beta chain comes out of a study of CD8+ T cells in alopecia areata. RNA extraction and reverse transcription yielded cDNA as sequencing template. Profiling relied on immunoSEQ multiplex PCR, and the TCRdb table lists in-frame clones only, not all of them. The sample holds 65,000 to 100,000 clones; roughly 50% are singletons and the top ten take 5.5% to 6.5%. This TCR was sampled from a human donor with alopecia areata. Input material: NKG2D-high CD8+ T cells sorted from blood.

The CDR3 coding sequence is TGTGCCTGGACCCATTCGCACAATGAGCAGTTCTTC. Its translation is CAWTHSHNEQFF. The chain is built from TRBV30 and TRBJ2-1; D is undetermined. CDR1 and CDR2 (germline): GTSNPN, SVGIG (reference sequence). V was shortened by 4 bases and J by 5 bases, with 9 bases between the two germline ends. CDR3 length equals 12 residues.